A single sample is the source of the 28 T cell receptor beta chains below, sequenced in a study of OX40 agonist ivuxolimab in advanced cancers. The table came from immunoSEQ multiplex PCR; TCRdb's copy has only in-frame clones and leaves some out. This table has 95,000 to 150,000 clones, approximately 92% appearing once. The input for sequencing was CD4+ or CD8+ T cells sorted from blood, taken in a trial of the OX40 agonist ivuxolimab. Source of these receptors: an adult with an advanced solid tumor such as melanoma, head and neck, liver or kidney cancer.

V usage is TRBV19 and J usage is TRBJ1-5; weak D call: TRBD1 (6 bases). Trimming took off 8 bases at V and 4 bases at J, with 12 bases between the two ends. Germline V gene data show CDR1 as LNHDA and CDR2 as SQIVND (reference sequence). The CDR3 is 13 residues long. The CDR3 nucleotides read TGTGCCAGTTCGGTACAGGGTAATCAGCCCCAGCATTTT. Its protein is CASSVQGNQPQHF. The variable domain in full, with the rest retrieved from reference TRBV19 and TRBJ1-5, is DGGITQSPKYLFRKEGQNVTLSCEQNLNHDAMYWYRQDPGQGLRLIYYSQIVNDFQKGDIAEGYSVSREKKESFPLTVTSAQKNPTAFYLCASSVQGNQPQHFGDGTRLSIL.

The gene calls are TRBV6-6 and TRBJ2-7; 11 nucleotides match TRBD2. The J segment lost 3 bases and the V segment lost 6 bases, leaving 10 bases of the junction unmatched. This CDR3 spans 16 amino acids. CDR1 is MNHNY and CDR2 is SVGAGI in the germline V gene (reference sequence). CDR3 protein: CASRHPSGTSGYEQYF. The CDR3 bases are TGTGCCAGCAGACACCCTTCCGGGACTAGCGGCTACGAGCAGTACTTC.

The table lists this clone with a count of one. The V gene is TRBV6-1, the J gene TRBJ1-2, with 11 bases lining up with TRBD1. CDR1 is MNHNS, CDR2 SASEGT, per germline. The V segment lost 0 bases and the J segment 3 bases; nucleotides outside the gene matches: 3. The CDR3 spans 16 residues. The CDR3 sequence: CASSEARTGGYYGYTF. DNA of the CDR3: TGTGCCAGCAGTGAAGCTAGGACAGGGGGCTACTATGGCTACACCTTC.

This chain uses TRBV29-1 with TRBJ2-3, with 7 bases aligning to TRBD1. After removal of 7 bases from V and 4 bases from J, the junction contained 14 bases not matched to a gene. The CDR3 has 15 amino acids. Germline V gene data show CDR1 as SQVTM and CDR2 as ANQGSEA. The CDR3, as DNA: TGCAGCGCTATATGGGACAGTCACAGGTCAGATACGCAGTATTTT. This translates into CSAIWDSHRSDTQYF.

The J gene is TRBJ2-1, the V gene TRBV19; D is unclear. The CDR3 spans 13 residues. V shed 6 bases and J shed 5 bases, with 11 bases lying between them. CDR1 is LNHDA, CDR2 SQIVND, per germline (reference sequence). The CDR3: CASRTVGNNEQFF. The CDR3 region has the DNA TGTGCCAGTAGGACGGTTGGAAACAATGAGCAGTTCTTC.

J is TRBJ2-1 and V is TRBV7-2; D is possibly TRBD1 (8 bases). Looked up from germline, CDR1 is SGHTA and CDR2 is FQGNSA. Trimming cost V 3 bases and J 7 bases, with 19 bases left between them. This CDR3 has 16 residues. CDR3: CASSLAQDREGNEQFF. CDR3 nucleotide sequence: TGTGCCAGCAGCTTGGCCCAGGACAGGGAGGGGAATGAGCAGTTCTTC.

The CDR3 DNA reads as TGTGCCGGGGGCCTATTCTACGAGCAGTACTTC. Its translation: CAGGLFYEQYF. This chain uses TRBV2 with TRBJ2-7, with a weak D call TRBD1 (6 bases). Germline V gene lookup returns CDR1 SNHLY and CDR2 FYNNEI. Trimming stripped 11 bases from V and 3 bases from J, with 11 bases between. There are 11 residues in the CDR3. The full variable domain, rest sourced from reference TRBV2 and TRBJ2-7, is EPEVTQTPSHQVTQMGQEVILRCVPISNHLYFYWYRQILGQKVEFLVSFYNNEISEKSEIFDDQFSVERPDGSNFTLKIRSTKLEDSAMYFCAGGLFYEQYFGPGTRLTVT.

The J gene is TRBJ1-3, the V gene TRBV5-1, with D possibly being TRBD1 (5 bases). The V gene lost 4 bases and the J gene lost 0 bases, with 11 bases spanning the gap. This CDR3 spans 15 amino acids. In germline, CDR1 is SGHRS, CDR2 YFSETQ. DNA of the CDR3: TGCGCCAGCAGCAGCGGGGACGGCTCTGGAAACACCATATATTTT. Translation: CASSSGDGSGNTIYF.

This chain connects TRBV5-1 to TRBJ1-2, with D possibly being TRBD1 (5 bases). This CDR3 region has 13 residues. The V and J ends lost 2 bases and 6 bases respectively, with 11 bases between them. Germline V gene sequence: CDR1 SGHRS, CDR2 YFSETQ. The CDR3 bases are TGCGCCAGCAGCTTTGAGGGGCGAGATGGCTACACCTTC. Translation gives CASSFEGRDGYTF.

The chain carries TRBV9 and TRBJ2-5; TRBD2 is a possible D gene (5 bases). Germline V CDR1 and CDR2: SGDLS, YYNGEE. CDR3 size: 16 residues. V was cut by 4 bases and J by 2 bases, with 18 bases left in between. This chain's CDR3 is CASSPLGGHTQETQYF. The DNA for the CDR3 is TGTGCCAGCAGCCCCTTGGGCGGGCACACTCAAGAGACCCAGTACTTC.

The CDR3 is CASLDGSAGNTIYF. DNA of the CDR3: TGTGCCAGCCTGGACGGAAGCGCTGGAAACACCATATATTTT. This chain links TRBV19 with TRBJ1-3; D unclear. V lost 9 bases and J lost 2, with 14 bases in between. Germline CDR1 LNHDA, CDR2 SQIVND (reference sequence). CDR3 length: 14 amino acids.

As to this clone: This CDR3 is also generated by other DNA sequences in the sample. The chain recombines TRBV7-2 with TRBJ1-1; D possibly corresponds to TRBD1 (5 bases). Per germline, CDR1 SGHTA and CDR2 FQGNSA. V was clipped by 3 bases and J by 1 base, with 6 bases between them. The CDR3 consists of 13 residues. CDR3 protein: CASSLQGNTEAFF. CDR3 nucleotide sequence: TGTGCCAGCAGCTTGCAGGGGAACACTGAAGCTTTCTTT.

The genes are TRBV7-8 and TRBJ2-3; D ambiguous. Trimming shortened V by 5 bases and J by 6 bases, and 15 bases separated the two germline ends. This CDR3 comprises 14 residues. The V gene's germline CDR1 is SGHVS and CDR2 FQNEAQ. Here the CDR3 DNA reads TGTGCCAGCAGCCCTCGAGGTAGTGGGGATACGCAGTATTTT. Its protein product is CASSPRGSGDTQYF.

Notes on this clone: One junction end does not reproduce the germline sequence, and a read error may be involved. The chain recombines TRBV5-1 with TRBJ2-3; either TRBD1 or TRBD2 may supply D (5 bases each). In germline, CDR1 is SGHRS, CDR2 YFSETQ. This CDR3 has 15 residues. The CDR3, as DNA: TGCGCCAGCACCTTGGGGGACCCTAGCACAGATACGCAGTATTTT. Translating gives CASTLGDPSTDTQYF.

The rearrangement links TRBV5-1 to TRBJ1-1, with 8 bases aligning to TRBD1. CDR1 and CDR2 (germline): SGHRS, YFSETQ. The ends lost 2 bases at V and 6 bases at J; junction bases unmatched: 3. The CDR3 is 13 amino acids. The CDR3 bases are TGCGCCAGCAGCTTACAGGGGGTCGCTGAAGCTTTCTTT. Protein sequence: CASSLQGVAEAFF.

The chain recombines TRBV30 with TRBJ2-7; 8 bases map to TRBD1. This CDR3 has 14 amino acids. Per the germline V gene, CDR1 is GTSNPN and CDR2 is SVGIG (reference sequence). J was trimmed by 4 bases and V by 4 bases; bases with no gene match: 9. CDR3 coding DNA: TGTGCCTGGACTCTAAAGGACAGGGCTTACGAGCAGTACTTC. Translation: CAWTLKDRAYEQYF. Filled out from reference TRBV30 and TRBJ2-7, the complete variable domain reads SQTIHQWPATLVQPVGSPLSLECTVEGTSNPNLYWYRQAAGRGLQLLFYSVGIGQISSEVPQNLSASRPQDRQFILSSKKLLLSDSGFYLCAWTLKDRAYEQYFGPGTRLTVT.

The chain couples TRBV6-1 to TRBJ1-4; tentatively, D is TRBD1 (5 bases). This CDR3 comprises 13 residues. Germline values: CDR1 MNHNS, CDR2 SASEGT. Deletions cut 4 bases from V and 7 bases from J, with 10 bases between. The CDR3: CASSAGTFEKLFF. CDR3 DNA: TGTGCCAGCAGTGCAGGGACTTTTGAAAAACTGTTTTTT.

This chain links TRBV7-9 with TRBJ2-3; D ambiguous. Germline lookup yields CDR1 SEHNR and CDR2 FQNEAQ (reference sequence). Trimming removed 3 bases from V and 6 bases from J, with 16 bases in between. This CDR3 is 15 amino acids long. In DNA, the CDR3 is TGTGCCAGCAGCTTTGTATCGGGTGCCGGGGATACGCAGTATTTT. Translation: CASSFVSGAGDTQYF.

This chain uses TRBV5-1 with TRBJ1-2; the match to TRBD1 covers 9 bases. Germline lookup yields CDR1 SGHRS and CDR2 YFSETQ. The CDR3 loop spans 13 amino acids. Germline trimming cut 3 bases from V and 7 bases from J; bases unmatched to any gene: 4. The CDR3 sequence: CASSWDRVVGYTF. The CDR3 bases are TGCGCCAGCAGCTGGGACAGGGTTGTTGGCTACACCTTC.

The chain couples TRBV4-3 to TRBJ2-1; 7 bases are shared with TRBD2. The germline V gene has CDR1 LGHNA and CDR2 YSLEER. The CDR3 length is 15 residues. With V trimmed by 6 bases and J by 5 bases, 10 bases remained unmatched. The CDR3 here is CASRRGLADDNEQFF. In nucleotides, the CDR3 is TGCGCCAGCAGGAGGGGCCTAGCGGATGACAATGAGCAGTTCTTC.

The V and J genes are TRBV18 and TRBJ1-5, with D tentatively TRBD1 (6 bases). The germline V gene has CDR1 KGHSH and CDR2 LQKENI. CDR3 size: 13 residues. V was trimmed by 5 bases and J by 2 bases, leaving 7 bases between them. The CDR3 nucleotides read TGTGCCAGCTCAGCAGGGGGCAATCAGCCCCAGCATTTT. Protein: CASSAGGNQPQHF.

This clone was seen once. The chain links TRBV15 to TRBJ2-3; D possibly uses TRBD1 or TRBD2 (5 bases each). The CDR3 has 18 residues. Trimming pared 1 base from V and 5 bases from J, leaving 22 bases between. In germline, CDR1 is LNHNV, CDR2 YYDKDF (reference sequence). This CDR3 is CATSRVGEWDERRDTQYF. The CDR3 DNA reads as TGTGCCACCAGCAGAGTGGGAGAGTGGGACGAGAGACGAGATACGCAGTATTTT.

This chain connects TRBV7-2 to TRBJ2-1; no definite D call. This CDR3 has 15 amino acids. Germline values: CDR1 SGHTA, CDR2 FQGNSA. The V end was cut by 1 base, the J end by 7 bases, with 14 bases between. The CDR3 reads CASSLGFDVSNEQFF. For the CDR3, the DNA is TGTGCCAGCAGCTTAGGATTCGACGTATCAAATGAGCAGTTCTTC.

The chain links TRBV27 to TRBJ2-3; tentatively, D is TRBD1 or TRBD2 (6 bases each). Per germline, CDR1 MNHEY and CDR2 SMNVEV (reference sequence). CDR3 size: 16 residues. V was shortened by 6 bases and J by 1 base, with 17 bases between the two germline ends. In DNA form, the CDR3 reads TGTGCCAGCAGCTTAGGTCGGGGGCAAGGCACAGATACGCAGTATTTT. This translates into CASSLGRGQGTDTQYF.

V gene TRBV7-3 combines with J gene TRBJ2-5; 8 bases agree with TRBD1. The CDR3 covers 16 residues. The V segment lost 5 bases and the J segment 4 bases; nucleotides outside the gene matches: 12. Germline-derived CDR1 and CDR2 are SGHTA and FQGTGA. CDR3 DNA: TGTGCCAGCAGCCTTTTTGGACAGGGTGGAAGAGAGACCCAGTACTTC. Amino acids: CASSLFGQGGRETQYF.

This clone appeared a few times. The sample has other DNA sequences that encode this CDR3 too. The chain combines TRBV7-9 with TRBJ1-5, with D perhaps matching TRBD1 (5 bases). The CDR3 spans 14 residues. The ends were cut back, 1 base at V and 5 bases at J, with 9 bases in the middle. Germline CDR1 SEHNR, CDR2 FQNEAQ (reference sequence). In DNA, the CDR3 is TGTGCCAGCAGCTTAGGCGGACAAGATCAGCCCCAGCATTTT. Its protein product is CASSLGGQDQPQHF. The full variable domain, rest sourced from reference TRBV7-9 and TRBJ1-5, is DTGVSQNPRHKITKRGQNVTFRCDPISEHNRLYWYRQTLGQGPEFLTYFQNEAQLEKSRLLSDRFSAERPKGSFSTLEIQRTEQGDSAMYLCASSLGGQDQPQHFGDGTRLSIL.

Notes on this clone: The same CDR3 is also encoded by other DNA sequences in this sample. The V and J genes are TRBV18 and TRBJ1-1; D is uncertain. Trimming removed 3 bases from V and 0 bases from J, with 8 bases in between. In germline, CDR1 is KGHSH, CDR2 LQKENI. This CDR3 spans 14 amino acids. CDR3 in amino acids: CASSPSGVNTEAFF. The CDR3 DNA follows: TGTGCCAGCTCACCCAGCGGGGTGAACACTGAAGCTTTCTTT.

The chain carries TRBV4-3 and TRBJ2-2, with 9 bases aligning to TRBD1. The ends lost 4 bases at V and 7 bases at J; junction bases unmatched: 4. This CDR3 contains 14 residues. Germline V gene data show CDR1 as LGHNA and CDR2 as YSLEER. CDR3 loop: CASSPRDRDGELFF. The CDR3 DNA sequence: TGCGCCAGCAGCCCCCGGGACAGGGACGGGGAGCTGTTTTTT.